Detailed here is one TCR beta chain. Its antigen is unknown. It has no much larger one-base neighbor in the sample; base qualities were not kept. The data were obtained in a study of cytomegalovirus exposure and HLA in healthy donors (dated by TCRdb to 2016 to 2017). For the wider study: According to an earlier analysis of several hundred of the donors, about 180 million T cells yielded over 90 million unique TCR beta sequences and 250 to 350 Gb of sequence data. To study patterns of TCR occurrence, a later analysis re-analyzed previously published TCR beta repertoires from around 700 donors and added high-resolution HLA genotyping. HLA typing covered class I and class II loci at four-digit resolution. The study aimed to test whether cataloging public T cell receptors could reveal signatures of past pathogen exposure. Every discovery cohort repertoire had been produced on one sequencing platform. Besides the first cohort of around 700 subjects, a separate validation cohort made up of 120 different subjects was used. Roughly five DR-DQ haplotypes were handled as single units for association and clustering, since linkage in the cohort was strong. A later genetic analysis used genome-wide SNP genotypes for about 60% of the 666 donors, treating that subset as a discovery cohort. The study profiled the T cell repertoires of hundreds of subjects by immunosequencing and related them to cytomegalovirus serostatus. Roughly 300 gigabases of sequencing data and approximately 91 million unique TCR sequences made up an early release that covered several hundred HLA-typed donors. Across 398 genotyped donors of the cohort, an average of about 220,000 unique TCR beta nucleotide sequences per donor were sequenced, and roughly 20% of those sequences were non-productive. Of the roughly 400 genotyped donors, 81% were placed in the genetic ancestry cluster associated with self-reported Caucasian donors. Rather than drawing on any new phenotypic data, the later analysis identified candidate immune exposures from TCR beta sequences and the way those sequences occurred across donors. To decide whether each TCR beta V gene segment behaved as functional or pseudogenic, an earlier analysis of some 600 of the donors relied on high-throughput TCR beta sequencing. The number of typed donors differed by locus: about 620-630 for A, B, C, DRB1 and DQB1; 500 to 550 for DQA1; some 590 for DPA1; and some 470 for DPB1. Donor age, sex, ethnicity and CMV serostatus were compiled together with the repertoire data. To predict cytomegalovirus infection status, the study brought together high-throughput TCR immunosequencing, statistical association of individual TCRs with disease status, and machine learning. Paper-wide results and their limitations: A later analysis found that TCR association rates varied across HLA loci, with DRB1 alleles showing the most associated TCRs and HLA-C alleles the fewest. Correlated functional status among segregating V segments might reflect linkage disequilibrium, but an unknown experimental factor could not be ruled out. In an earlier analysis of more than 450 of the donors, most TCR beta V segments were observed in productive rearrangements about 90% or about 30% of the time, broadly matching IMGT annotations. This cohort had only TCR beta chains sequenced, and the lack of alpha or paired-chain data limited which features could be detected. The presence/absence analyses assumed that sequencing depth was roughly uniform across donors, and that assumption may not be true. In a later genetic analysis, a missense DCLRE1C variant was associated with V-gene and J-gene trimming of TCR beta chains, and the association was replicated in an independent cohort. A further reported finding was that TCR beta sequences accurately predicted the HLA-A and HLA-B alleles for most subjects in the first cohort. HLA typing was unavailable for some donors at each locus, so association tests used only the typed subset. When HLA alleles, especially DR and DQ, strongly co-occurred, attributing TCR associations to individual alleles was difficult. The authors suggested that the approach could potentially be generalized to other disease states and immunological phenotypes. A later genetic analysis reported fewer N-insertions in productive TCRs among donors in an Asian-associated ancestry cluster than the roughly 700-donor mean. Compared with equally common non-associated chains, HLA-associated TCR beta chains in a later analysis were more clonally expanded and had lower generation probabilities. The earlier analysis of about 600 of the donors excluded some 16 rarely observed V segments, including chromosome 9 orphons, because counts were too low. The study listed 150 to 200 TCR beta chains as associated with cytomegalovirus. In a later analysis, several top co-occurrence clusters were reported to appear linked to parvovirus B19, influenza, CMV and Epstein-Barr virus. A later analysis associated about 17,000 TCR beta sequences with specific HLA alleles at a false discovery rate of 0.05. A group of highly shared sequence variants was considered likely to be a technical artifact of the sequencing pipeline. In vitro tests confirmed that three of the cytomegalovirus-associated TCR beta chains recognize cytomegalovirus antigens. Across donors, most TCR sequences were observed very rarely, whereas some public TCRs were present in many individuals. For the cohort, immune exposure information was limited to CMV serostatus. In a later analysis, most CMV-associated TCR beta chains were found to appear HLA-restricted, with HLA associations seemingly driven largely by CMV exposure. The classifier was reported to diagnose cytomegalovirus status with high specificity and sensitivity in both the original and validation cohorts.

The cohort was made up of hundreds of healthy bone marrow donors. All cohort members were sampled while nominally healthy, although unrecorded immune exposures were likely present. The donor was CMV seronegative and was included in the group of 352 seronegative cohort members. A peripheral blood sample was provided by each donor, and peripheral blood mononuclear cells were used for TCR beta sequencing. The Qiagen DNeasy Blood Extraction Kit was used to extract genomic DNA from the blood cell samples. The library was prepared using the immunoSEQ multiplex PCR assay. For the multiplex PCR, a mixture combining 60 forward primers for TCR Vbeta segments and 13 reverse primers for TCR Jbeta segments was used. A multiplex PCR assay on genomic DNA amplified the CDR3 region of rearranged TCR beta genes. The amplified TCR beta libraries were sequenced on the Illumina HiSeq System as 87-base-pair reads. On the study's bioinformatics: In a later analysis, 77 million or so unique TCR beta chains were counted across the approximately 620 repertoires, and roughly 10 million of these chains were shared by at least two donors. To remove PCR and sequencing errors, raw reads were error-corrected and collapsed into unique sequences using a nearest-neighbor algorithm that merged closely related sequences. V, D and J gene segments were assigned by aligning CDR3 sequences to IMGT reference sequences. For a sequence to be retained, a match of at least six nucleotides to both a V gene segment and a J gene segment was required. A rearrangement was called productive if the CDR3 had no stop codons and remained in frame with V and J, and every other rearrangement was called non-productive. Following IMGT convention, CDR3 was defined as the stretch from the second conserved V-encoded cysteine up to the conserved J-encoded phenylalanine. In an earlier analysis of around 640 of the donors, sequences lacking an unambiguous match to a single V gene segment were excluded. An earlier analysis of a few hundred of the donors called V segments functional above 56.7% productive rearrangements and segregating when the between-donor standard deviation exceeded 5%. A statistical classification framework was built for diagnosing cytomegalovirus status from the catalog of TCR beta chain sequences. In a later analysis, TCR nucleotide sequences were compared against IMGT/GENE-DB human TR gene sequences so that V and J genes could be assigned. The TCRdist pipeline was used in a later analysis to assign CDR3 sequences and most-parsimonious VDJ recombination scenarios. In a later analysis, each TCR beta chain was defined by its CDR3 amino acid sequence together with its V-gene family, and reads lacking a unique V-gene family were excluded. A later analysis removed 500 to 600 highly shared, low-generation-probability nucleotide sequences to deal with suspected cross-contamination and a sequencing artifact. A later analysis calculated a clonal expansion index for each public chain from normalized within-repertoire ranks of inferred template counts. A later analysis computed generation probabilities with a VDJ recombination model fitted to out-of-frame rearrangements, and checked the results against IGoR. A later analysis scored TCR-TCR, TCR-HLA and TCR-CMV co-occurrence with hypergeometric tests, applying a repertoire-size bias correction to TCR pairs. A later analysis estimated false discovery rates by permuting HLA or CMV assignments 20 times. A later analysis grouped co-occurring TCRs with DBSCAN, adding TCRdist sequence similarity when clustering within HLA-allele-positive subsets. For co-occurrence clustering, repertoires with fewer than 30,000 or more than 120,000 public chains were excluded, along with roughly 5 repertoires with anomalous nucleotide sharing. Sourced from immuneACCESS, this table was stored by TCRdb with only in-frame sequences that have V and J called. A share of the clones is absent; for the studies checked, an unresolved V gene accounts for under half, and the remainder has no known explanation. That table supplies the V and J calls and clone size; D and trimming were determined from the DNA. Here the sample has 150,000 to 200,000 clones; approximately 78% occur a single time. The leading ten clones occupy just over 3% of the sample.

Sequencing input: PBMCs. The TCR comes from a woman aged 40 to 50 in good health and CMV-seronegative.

The CDR3 sequence is CASRASTTGIKPQHF. Read as DNA, the sequence is TGTGCCAGTAGGGCATCTACGACAGGGATTAAGCCCCAGCATTTT. The V gene is TRBV19 and the J gene is TRBJ1-5, with TRBD1 matching 7 junction bases. Trimming removed 6 bases from V and 8 bases from J; the gene matches leave 13 bases unexplained. There are 15 amino acids in the CDR3, from cysteine to phenylalanine inclusive. Of the read, only the CDR3 DNA is kept; its 45 bases are in frame from base 1. Sequences LNHDA (CDR1) and SQIVND (CDR2) are obtained from the germline V gene (reference sequence). Reference TRBV19 and TRBJ1-5 genes cover what lies past the CDR3, so the full variable domain is DGGITQSPKYLFRKEGQNVTLSCEQNLNHDAMYWYRQDPGQGLRLIYYSQIVNDFQKGDIAEGYSVSREKKESFPLTVTSAQKNPTAFYLCASRASTTGIKPQHFGDGTRLSIL.